This T cell receptor (beta chain) was observed in a study of blood T cell repertoires in COVID-19. Clones were read by immunoSEQ multiplex PCR, and TCRdb kept only the in-frame ones, dropping some. The sample includes fewer than 250,000 clones, more than 80% of them seen just once. Cohort allocation depended upon clinical history that participants reported. Sequencing was done on a sample of PBMCs or T cells enriched from blood (not recorded which). The clonotype was recovered from a man aged 45 to 65 who had been exposed to COVID-19.

CDR3 DNA: TGTGCCAGCAGCCTATGGACAGGGTCGTACGAGCAGTACTTC. It encodes CASSLWTGSYEQYF. The chain employs TRBV5-4 and TRBJ2-7; 8 bases fit TRBD1. V lost 4 bases to trimming and J lost 4 bases; unmatched junction nucleotides: 7. Germline V lookup: CDR1 SGHNT, CDR2 YYREEE (reference sequence). The CDR3 has 14 amino acids.